Below are 23 T cell receptor beta chains sequenced from a single sample in a study of CD8+ T cells in alopecia areata. cDNA serving as the sequencing template came from extracted, reverse transcribed RNA. This table comes from immunoSEQ multiplex PCR, and its TCRdb copy is limited to in-frame clones, with some not included. The table shows about 150,000 clones, with approximately 60% occurring only once. The sequenced sample consisted of CD8+ T cells sorted from blood. The receptors were gathered from a human donor in good health.

The gene calls are TRBV9 and TRBJ2-7; 7 nucleotides line up with TRBD2. The CDR3 contains 15 residues. V lost 2 bases and J lost 3; bases outside the gene matches: 8. Germline assignment: CDR1 SGDLS and CDR2 YYNGEE. CDR3 sequence (DNA): TGTGCCAGCAGCGTGTCCGCTAGCGGCTACTACGAGCAGTACTTC. It is translated as CASSVSASGYYEQYF.

The V and J genes are TRBV9 and TRBJ2-2; TRBD2 aligns across 8 bases. Germline V CDR1 and CDR2: SGDLS, YYNGEE. This CDR3 spans 16 amino acids. After removal of 4 bases from V and 0 bases from J, the junction contained 5 bases not matched to a gene. The CDR3 sequence is CASSTPGGPNTGELFF. CDR3 DNA: TGTGCCAGCAGCACCCCGGGAGGGCCGAACACCGGGGAGCTGTTTTTT.

The chain joins TRBV4-1 to TRBJ2-7; D might be TRBD1 (6 bases). V dropped 1 base and J dropped 2 bases, with 12 bases sitting between them. Germline lookup yields CDR1 MGHRA and CDR2 YSYEKL. The CDR3 spans 15 residues. CDR3 DNA: TGCGCCAGCAGCCAAGTGGCAGGGGCCACCTACGAGCAGTACTTC. This gives the protein CASSQVAGATYEQYF.

V and J are TRBV19 and TRBJ1-1, with unresolved D. Germline CDR1 LNHDA, CDR2 SQIVND (reference sequence). The V gene lost 2 bases and the J gene lost 3 bases, with 7 bases spanning the gap. The CDR3 runs to 13 residues. In DNA, the CDR3 is TGTGCCAGTAGTATAAGTCCCTACACTGAAGCTTTCTTT. Protein product: CASSISPYTEAFF.

This clone was picked up a small number of times. The rearrangement uses TRBV2 and TRBJ2-2; the D gene is possibly TRBD2 (5 bases). Trimming removed 2 bases at V and 0 bases at J, with 13 bases between. Germline CDR1 SNHLY, CDR2 FYNNEI. The CDR3 runs 17 residues. CDR3 bases: TGTGCCAGCAGTGAAAATTCTGGGAGCCCGAACACCGGGGAGCTGTTTTTT. It specifies CASSENSGSPNTGELFF.

The rearrangement uses TRBV29-1 and TRBJ2-7; 8 bases fit TRBD1. V trimming: 4 bases; J trimming: 6 bases; junction bases outside the gene matches: 2. CDR1 SQVTM and CDR2 ANQGSEA come from the germline V gene. The CDR3 length is 11 residues. The CDR3 here is CSVVTGGEQYF. CDR3 nucleotide sequence: TGCAGCGTTGTTACAGGGGGCGAGCAGTACTTC.

Turning to this clone: Other DNA sequences in this sample translate to the same CDR3. The gene calls are TRBV29-1 and TRBJ2-7; D is ambiguous. Looked up from germline, CDR1 is SQVTM and CDR2 is ANQGSEA. The CDR3 sequence is 12 residues long. V gave up 3 bases and J gave up 1 base, with 7 bases separating them. The CDR3 DNA sequence: TGCAGCGTTGAGGTTTATTCCTACGAGCAGTACTTC. Its protein product is CSVEVYSYEQYF.

The V and J genes are TRBV6-5 and TRBJ2-7, with 10 bases that match TRBD1. The CDR3 runs 15 residues. The J segment lost 3 bases and the V segment lost 4 bases, leaving 6 bases of the junction unmatched. The germline V gene has CDR1 MNHEY and CDR2 SVGAGI. CDR3 DNA: TGTGCCAGCAGTTCTCAGGGGACAGGGGACTACGAGCAGTACTTC. Translating gives CASSSQGTGDYEQYF.

This clone occurred many times. One end of the junction is discordant with germline, which a read error may explain. V gene TRBV2 combines with J gene TRBJ2-4; D is perhaps TRBD2 (5 bases). Germline-derived CDR1 and CDR2 are SNHLY and FYNNEI. CDR3 size: 14 residues. CDR3 DNA sequence: TGTGCCAGCGGTGACTACCAGGCTGTAAACATTCAGTACTTC. Its translation: CASGDYQAVNIQYF.

V gene TRBV5-1 combines with J gene TRBJ1-2, with 7 bases matching TRBD1. CDR3 length equals 14 residues. CDR1 SGHRS and CDR2 YFSETQ come from the germline V gene. V trimming: 5 bases; J trimming: 4 bases; junction bases outside the gene matches: 8. Here the CDR3 DNA reads TGCGCCAGCAGGCGGAACAGGGGACCCTATGGCTACACCTTC. Translating it yields CASRRNRGPYGYTF.

The J gene is TRBJ1-1, the V gene TRBV29-1; unclear D gene. This CDR3 contains 11 residues. Trimming removed 4 bases at V and 5 bases at J, with 8 bases between. Germline CDR1 reads SQVTM; CDR2 reads ANQGSEA. The CDR3 reads CSVGSLTEAFF. The CDR3 DNA reads as TGCAGCGTTGGGTCTTTGACTGAAGCTTTCTTT.

The chain is built from TRBV10-2 and TRBJ2-1; D ambiguous. The V gene's germline CDR1 is WSHSY and CDR2 SAAADI. V was trimmed by 2 bases and J by 10 bases, leaving 9 bases between them. The CDR3 runs 12 residues. The CDR3 DNA follows: TGCGCCAGCAGTGAGGGTAGGCCGGAGCAGTTCTTC. Protein product: CASSEGRPEQFF.

The rearrangement uses TRBV7-9 and TRBJ2-7; D remains ambiguous. This CDR3 is built from 16 residues. Trimming removed 5 bases from V and 0 bases from J, with 17 bases in between. The V gene's germline CDR1 is SEHNR and CDR2 FQNEAQ (reference sequence). The CDR3 loop is CASSPVGGESSYEQYF. The CDR3 DNA follows: TGTGCCAGCAGCCCCGTAGGCGGAGAAAGCTCCTACGAGCAGTACTTC.

This clone has just one count. This rearrangement joins TRBV7-8 to TRBJ2-4; 9 bases match TRBD1. From germline, CDR1 is SGHVS and CDR2 FQNEAQ. V shed 1 base, J shed 7 bases, and the junction held 5 bases outside the gene matches. The CDR3 runs 15 residues. The CDR3 nucleotides are TGTGCCAGCAGCTTAGGGGACAGGGAACCTAACATTCAGTACTTC. This codes for CASSLGDREPNIQYF.

This clone was detected only a few times. The CDR3 spells CASSLGPVGGGDPEAFF. Written as DNA, the CDR3 is TGTGCCAGCAGCTTAGGCCCCGTAGGGGGAGGAGACCCTGAAGCTTTCTTT. J is TRBJ1-1 and V is TRBV7-3, with a tentative D call TRBD1 (6 bases). The length of the CDR3 is 17 residues. From germline, CDR1 is SGHTA and CDR2 FQGTGA. The V end lost 2 bases, the J end lost 6 bases, and 22 bases lay between the germline ends.

This chain uses TRBV6-5 with TRBJ2-1; 7 bases are a match to TRBD2. Per germline, CDR1 MNHEY and CDR2 SVGAGI. The CDR3 sequence is 14 residues long. Germline trimming cut 4 bases from V and 8 bases from J; bases unmatched to any gene: 8. As DNA, the CDR3 is TGTGCCAGCAGTTTTACAAGCGGGAATGATGAGCAGTTCTTC. This codes for CASSFTSGNDEQFF.

The CDR3 protein is CASSYRSDAEAFF. Here the CDR3 DNA reads TGTGCCAGCAGTTATAGGAGTGACGCTGAAGCTTTCTTT. The chain links TRBV6-5 to TRBJ1-1; D is ambiguous. V was trimmed by 3 bases and J by 6 bases, leaving 11 bases between them. The germline CDR1 and CDR2 sequences are MNHEY and SVGAGI. The CDR3 sequence is 13 residues long.

The chain recombines TRBV10-2 with TRBJ2-7, with 10 bases fitting TRBD2. The CDR3 totals 14 residues. Germline V CDR1 and CDR2: WSHSY, SAAADI. V lost 7 bases, J lost 4 bases, and 7 bases stayed unmatched. The CDR3 protein is CASNPGTSEYEQYF. CDR3 DNA: TGCGCCAGCAATCCCGGGACTAGCGAGTACGAGCAGTACTTC.

This clone was observed a few times. The rearrangement uses TRBV5-8 and TRBJ1-3; no reliable D call. Trimming took off 7 bases at V and 0 bases at J, with 23 bases between the two ends. The germline gives CDR1 SGHTS, CDR2 YDEGEE. The CDR3 extends over 18 amino acids. The CDR3 region is CASPLPPRHHFSGNTIYF. CDR3 coding DNA: TGTGCCAGCCCCCTTCCGCCAAGGCACCATTTCTCTGGAAACACCATATATTTT.

This clone was seen a single time. This rearrangement joins TRBV27 to TRBJ2-3; no clear D. This CDR3 region has 12 residues. V lost 5 bases and J lost 4, with 7 bases in between. CDR1 is MNHEY and CDR2 is SMNVEV in the germline V gene (reference sequence). CDR3 sequence reads: CASSPQADTQYF. The CDR3 DNA reads TGTGCCAGCAGTCCCCAGGCAGATACGCAGTATTTT.

The V and J genes are TRBV29-1 and TRBJ2-7, with D possibly being TRBD2 (5 bases). Germline V CDR1 and CDR2: SQVTM, ANQGSEA. The CDR3 is 11 residues long. Deletions cut 6 bases from V and 3 bases from J, with 9 bases between. CDR3 nucleotide sequence: TGCAGCGTCGGGAACGACTACGAGCAGTACTTC. It yields the protein CSVGNDYEQYF.

V gene TRBV9 combines with J gene TRBJ2-1, with 11 bases lining up with TRBD2. Germline V gene data show CDR1 as SGDLS and CDR2 as YYNGEE. V trimming: 1 base; J trimming: 7 bases; junction bases outside the gene matches: 1. This CDR3 region has 14 residues. In DNA form, the CDR3 reads TGTGCCAGCAGCGTAACTAGCGGGAGAAATGAGCAGTTCTTC. This encodes CASSVTSGRNEQFF.

The chain is built from TRBV27 and TRBJ1-5, with D possibly being TRBD1 (6 bases). The CDR3 loop spans 16 amino acids. Germline CDR1 reads MNHEY; CDR2 reads SMNVEV (reference sequence). Trimming removed 2 bases at V and 5 bases at J, with 16 bases between. The CDR3 loop reads CASSLQGTDEDQPQHF. In DNA, the CDR3 is TGTGCCAGCAGTTTACAGGGGACGGACGAAGATCAGCCCCAGCATTTT.